This T cell receptor beta chain originates from a study of blood T cell repertoires in COVID-19. There are 14 residues in the CDR3. The germline gives CDR1 SGDLS, CDR2 YYNGEE. With 0 bases removed from V and 0 bases from J, the gap between germline ends came to 6 bases. Data came from immunoSEQ multiplex PCR; TCRdb stores just in-frame clones and leaves some out. The sample has around 220,000 clones, around 91% seen once; the top ten hold more than 13%. The chain carries TRBV9 and TRBJ1-2; no clear D. Sequencing was performed on PBMCs or T cells enriched from blood (not recorded which). This receptor was taken from a man aged 25 to 40 who had been exposed to COVID-19. The CDR3 spells CASSVVLSNYGYTF. The CDR3 bases are TGTGCCAGCAGCGTAGTACTTTCTAACTATGGCTACACCTTC.